This T cell receptor beta chain was obtained from a study of blood T cell repertoires in COVID-19. The overall study: Acute and convalescent COVID-19 samples came from the United States, Italy and Spain.

V lost 0 bases, J lost 6 bases, and 5 bases stayed unmatched. CDR1 is SGHRS, CDR2 YFSETQ, per germline. There are 15 residues in the CDR3. The data were produced by immunoSEQ multiplex PCR, yet TCRdb's version contains in-frame clones alone and is incomplete. The sample consists of a few hundred thousand clones, roughly nine tenths of them appearing once. Participants came from about 24 US areas, aged about 18 to 100 years. Researchers sorted participants into cohorts using their self-reported clinical history. This receptor was obtained from a woman aged 30 to 39 who had recovered from COVID-19. The specimen was PBMCs or T cells enriched from blood (not recorded which). This chain links TRBV5-1 with TRBJ1-5, with 8 nucleotides matching TRBD1. CDR3 residues: CASSLDGQGSQPQHF. Here the CDR3 DNA reads TGCGCCAGCAGCTTGGATGGACAGGGAAGTCAGCCCCAGCATTTT.